Listed here are 22 T cell receptor beta chains from one sample, sequenced in a study of T cells after yellow fever vaccination. One entry per CDR3 protein results from TCRdb running MiXCR on the 5' RACE reads. The table includes 360,000 or so distinct CDR3 sequences, approximately 10% detected once. The sequences come from PBMCs, collected on the day of the first yellow fever vaccination. Receptors were obtained from a man in his late teens or twenties who received the YFV17D yellow fever vaccine.

This clonotype has a handful of counts. The rearrangement uses TRBV5-6 and TRBJ2-3, with D possibly being TRBD2 (6 bases). The germline CDR1 and CDR2 sequences are SGHDT and YYEEEE. Between the trimmed V and J ends, which lost 0 bases and 7 bases, there was a span of 15 bases. This CDR3 is 15 amino acids long. This CDR3 is CASSLVPNGGNTQYF. CDR3 DNA sequence: TGTGCCAGCAGCTTGGTCCCAAACGGGGGAAATACGCAGTATTTT.

This clonotype showed up many times. The chain recombines TRBV5-1 with TRBJ2-1, with 9 bases that match TRBD2. The V gene's germline CDR1 is SGHRS and CDR2 YFSETQ. V lost 1 base, J lost 4 bases, and 3 bases stayed unmatched. The CDR3 length is 15 residues. CDR3 amino acids: CASSLSSGGYNEQFF. In DNA form, the CDR3 reads TGCGCCAGCAGCTTGTCCAGCGGGGGGTACAATGAGCAGTTCTTC.

The chain joins TRBV18 to TRBJ2-7; D perhaps matches TRBD1 (6 bases). V lost 3 bases and J lost 5, with 11 bases in between. The CDR3 length is 13 residues. Germline CDR1 reads KGHSH; CDR2 reads LQKENI. CDR3: CASSPSQGHEQYF. In DNA, the CDR3 is TGTGCCAGCTCACCTTCACAGGGCCACGAGCAGTACTTC.

The chain links TRBV7-2 to TRBJ2-3, with TRBD2 matching 10 bases. CDR3 length: 16 residues. Germline V gene sequence: CDR1 SGHTA, CDR2 FQGNSA. J lost 4 bases, V lost 4 bases, and 8 bases had no gene match. Written as DNA, the CDR3 is TGTGCCAGCAGCTCCTCTTTAGCGGGGGGCCCAGATACGCAGTATTTT. Protein sequence: CASSSSLAGGPDTQYF.

The CDR3, as DNA: TGTGCCAGCAGTTTAGGTGTAGAGGAGCCCCAGATCACAGATACGCAGTATTTT. This codes for CASSLGVEEPQITDTQYF. The chain employs TRBV27 and TRBJ2-3; D ambiguous. The germline V and J ends were trimmed by 2 bases and 2 bases, with 20 bases remaining between them. From germline, CDR1 is MNHEY and CDR2 SMNVEV (reference sequence). This CDR3 spans 18 amino acids.

This clonotype has only a few counts. The rearrangement joins TRBV5-4 to TRBJ1-5, with D unclear. Deletions cut 3 bases from V and 1 base from J, with 17 bases between. CDR1 SGHNT and CDR2 YYREEE come from the germline V gene (reference sequence). CDR3 length equals 17 residues. The CDR3 nucleotides read TGTGCCAGCAGCTCCACCGGGAGTCTGAGGAGCAATCAGCCCCAGCATTTT. Protein sequence: CASSSTGSLRSNQPQHF.

Many counts were recorded for this clonotype. This chain uses TRBV6-1 with TRBJ2-7, with D tentatively TRBD2 (5 bases). This CDR3 has 13 residues. Trimming pared 10 bases from V and 6 bases from J, leaving 19 bases between. Germline lookup yields CDR1 MNHNS and CDR2 SASEGT. The CDR3 DNA follows: TGTGCCACACAGACGGGGATCTTCGGCGAGCAGTACTTC. Encoded protein: CATQTGIFGEQYF.

The chain links TRBV29-1 to TRBJ2-1; D possibly matches TRBD1 or TRBD2 (5 bases each). The length of the CDR3 is 8 residues. From germline, CDR1 is SQVTM and CDR2 ANQGSEA. Trimming shortened V by 7 bases and J by 12 bases, and 7 bases separated the two germline ends. The CDR3 sequence is CSGGWQFF. The CDR3 DNA follows: TGCAGCGGGGGGTGGCAGTTCTTC.

This clonotype occurred a few times. V and J are TRBV19 and TRBJ2-1, with D unresolved. Germline CDR1 and CDR2: LNHDA and SQIVND (reference sequence). This CDR3 is 14 amino acids long. V was shortened by 5 bases and J by 5 bases, with 13 bases between the two germline ends. CDR3 region: CASSFADGDNEQFF. The DNA for the CDR3 is TGTGCCAGTAGTTTCGCGGACGGAGACAATGAGCAGTTCTTC. Based on the CDR3 plus reference TRBV19 and TRBJ2-1, the full variable domain is DGGITQSPKYLFRKEGQNVTLSCEQNLNHDAMYWYRQDPGQGLRLIYYSQIVNDFQKGDIAEGYSVSREKKESFPLTVTSAQKNPTAFYLCASSFADGDNEQFFGPGTRLTVL.

CDR3 sequence reads: CASSYHRTAKETQYF. Written as DNA, the CDR3 is TGTGCCAGCAGTTACCATAGGACAGCTAAAGAGACCCAGTACTTC. The V and J genes are TRBV6-5 and TRBJ2-5, with D possibly TRBD1 on 6 matching bases. CDR3 length equals 15 residues. Deletions cut 2 bases from V and 3 bases from J, with 13 bases between. Germline CDR1 reads MNHEY; CDR2 reads SVGAGI.

The chain couples TRBV6-1 to TRBJ2-7, with D tentatively TRBD2 (6 bases). The ends were cut back, 5 bases at V and 0 bases at J, with 11 bases in the middle. Germline V lookup: CDR1 MNHNS, CDR2 SASEGT. The length of the CDR3 is 14 residues. CDR3 amino acids: CASSPRGSSYEQYV. The CDR3 DNA is TGTGCCAGCAGTCCTCGGGGGAGCTCCTACGAGCAGTACGTC.

This clonotype was observed a handful of times. V gene TRBV4-3 combines with J gene TRBJ2-7; 7 bases are a match to TRBD1. Trimming removed 4 bases from V and 3 bases from J; junction bases left unmatched: 9. The CDR3 runs 15 residues. Germline V lookup: CDR1 LGHNA, CDR2 YSLEER. CDR3 amino acids: CASSPTTGALYEQYF. In DNA form, the CDR3 reads TGCGCCAGCAGCCCCACCACAGGGGCGCTCTACGAGCAGTACTTC.

This clonotype was detected a few times. The chain couples TRBV23-1 to TRBJ2-3; the D gene is possibly TRBD1 (6 bases). TRBV23-1 qualifies as an ORF whose function is uncertain. Trimming stripped 4 bases from V and 10 bases from J, with 12 bases between. CDR3 length: 12 amino acids. CDR3 coding DNA: TGCGCCAGCAGTCTTCGACAGGAGGCGCAGTATTTT. It yields the protein CASSLRQEAQYF.

This clonotype was counted between two and nine times. This chain connects TRBV20-1 to TRBJ2-5, with TRBD2 matching 9 bases. Unmatched junction bases numbered 7, after V lost 4 bases and J lost 1 base. The V gene's germline CDR1 is DFQATT and CDR2 SNEGSKA (reference sequence). The CDR3 length is 15 residues. DNA of the CDR3: TGCAGTGCTACGCGGACTAGCGCCTTCCAAGAGACCCAGTACTTC. Its translation: CSATRTSAFQETQYF.

This clonotype occurred a few times. The chain employs TRBV5-6 and TRBJ1-4; D remains unclear. The V end lost 1 base, the J end lost 7 bases, and 14 bases lay between the germline ends. Looked up from germline, CDR1 is SGHDT and CDR2 is YYEEEE. The CDR3 sequence is 15 residues long. The CDR3 DNA reads TGTGCCAGCAGCTTGTGGCAGAGTCAACTTGAAAAACTGTTTTTT. Translated, it gives CASSLWQSQLEKLFF.

This clonotype was found a few times. The chain employs TRBV9 and TRBJ1-2, with 8 bases lining up with TRBD1. Germline assignment: CDR1 SGDLS and CDR2 YYNGEE. The CDR3 contains 13 residues. The J segment lost 10 bases and the V segment lost 3 bases, leaving 8 bases of the junction unmatched. DNA for the CDR3: TGTGCCAGCAGCGGCGGCAGGGGGCTTCACTACACCTTC. Translating gives CASSGGRGLHYTF.

The chain has TRBV6-5 and TRBJ1-2; weak D call: TRBD1 (5 bases). The V and J ends lost 2 bases and 6 bases respectively, with 16 bases between them. The CDR3 contains 15 residues. The germline gives CDR1 MNHEY, CDR2 SVGAGI. The CDR3 region has the DNA TGTGCCAGCAGTTACACCGGCAGGGTAACGGATGGCTACACCTTC. Protein sequence: CASSYTGRVTDGYTF.

This clonotype was seen at least ten times. The V and J genes are TRBV10-3 and TRBJ2-5; 8 nucleotides agree with TRBD2. With 10 bases clipped from V and 5 bases from J, the junction kept 15 bases outside the gene matches. This CDR3 contains 15 residues. Germline V gives CDR1 ENHRY, CDR2 SYGVKD. The CDR3 DNA follows: TGTGCCACTACCTTTGGTGGTAGCGGGGAGGAGACCCAGTACTTC. Protein product: CATTFGGSGEETQYF.

This chain uses TRBV4-1 with TRBJ2-5; the D gene could be TRBD1 or TRBD2 (5 bases each). The CDR3 has 15 residues. Per germline, CDR1 MGHRA and CDR2 YSYEKL. Trimming removed 1 base at V and 8 bases at J, with 17 bases between. CDR3 protein: CASSQVALGERTQYF. The CDR3 DNA reads as TGCGCCAGCAGCCAAGTCGCCCTAGGGGAGAGAACCCAGTACTTC.

This clonotype occurred a few times. The genes are TRBV4-1 and TRBJ2-4; D is perhaps TRBD2 (6 bases). Germline V gene lookup returns CDR1 MGHRA and CDR2 YSYEKL. The CDR3 has 15 residues. V lost 3 bases and J 6 bases, leaving 15 bases between the germline ends. The CDR3 DNA reads as TGCGCCAGCAGCCACGCACCGGGACTGGTAAACATTCAGTACTTC. It codes for CASSHAPGLVNIQYF.

On this clonotype itself: The germline gene is not matched at one end of the junction; a read error may be the cause. The chain is built from TRBV6-2 or TRBV6-3 and TRBJ1-1; D is ambiguous. Germline CDR1 reads MNHEY; CDR2 reads SVGEGT. The CDR3 loop spans 12 amino acids. CDR3 nucleotides: TGTGCCAGCAGCCACGTAAACACTGAAGCTTGCTTT. This sequence encodes CASSHVNTEACF.

This clonotype has at least ten counts. The chain is built from TRBV6-1 and TRBJ2-2, with D uncertain. Germline values: CDR1 MNHNS, CDR2 SASEGT. There are 14 residues in the CDR3. V was clipped by 7 bases and J by 3 bases, with 12 bases between them. The CDR3 nucleotides read TGTGCCAGCACCTTGGACGGTGACACCGGGGAGCTGTTTTTT. Amino acid sequence: CASTLDGDTGELFF.